The 20 T cell receptor beta chains listed next were all sequenced from one sample in a study of identical twins. TCRdb called the 5' RACE reads again in MiXCR, with one record for every CDR3 protein. The data contain a few hundred thousand distinct CDR3 sequences, approximately 14% of them seen just once; the ten biggest clones take up roughly 0.43%. This sample also appeared in a second study, on yellow fever vaccine responses in identical twins.

Sequencing was carried out using CD4+ T cells sorted from blood. The receptors were sampled from a young woman in good health.

This clonotype was counted a few times. The chain joins TRBV18 to TRBJ2-2, with D unclear. V lost 1 base to trimming and J lost 5 bases, with 11 bases between them. Per germline, CDR1 KGHSH and CDR2 LQKENI. This CDR3 has 15 residues. Written as DNA, the CDR3 is TGTGCCAGCTCACCACGTGCGCAAGGGACCGGGGAGCTGTTTTTT. Translating it yields CASSPRAQGTGELFF.

Ten or more counts support this clonotype. The chain recombines TRBV5-6 with TRBJ1-5; tentatively, D is TRBD1 (5 bases). In germline, CDR1 is SGHDT, CDR2 YYEEEE. The CDR3 contains 15 residues. Trimming pared 1 base from V and 5 bases from J, leaving 13 bases between. The chain's CDR3 is CASSLRGAAYQPQHF. For the CDR3, the DNA is TGTGCCAGCAGCTTGCGTGGGGCAGCGTATCAGCCCCAGCATTTT.

The chain links TRBV5-1 to TRBJ2-1; TRBD2 matches 9 bases. The V gene end was trimmed by 0 bases and the J gene end by 2 bases; junction bases not matched to a gene: 6. The CDR3 has 17 amino acids. CDR1 and CDR2 (germline): SGHRS, YFSETQ. The CDR3 nucleotides are TGCGCCAGCAGCTTGGACTACCAGCGGGGGGCCTACAATGAGCAGTTCTTC. This encodes CASSLDYQRGAYNEQFF.

In this sample, this clonotype turned up a few times. The chain uses TRBV7-9 and TRBJ2-1; tentative D call: TRBD1 (5 bases). Germline assignment: CDR1 SEHNR and CDR2 FQNEAQ (reference sequence). The CDR3 loop spans 15 amino acids. Trimming removed 1 base at V and 2 bases at J, with 9 bases between. The CDR3 is CASSLGTPAYNEQFF. The CDR3 DNA is TGTGCCAGCAGCTTAGGGACACCCGCCTACAATGAGCAGTTCTTC.

This clonotype has more than one count but fewer than ten. This rearrangement joins TRBV2 to TRBJ2-5; D gene ambiguous. This CDR3 has 11 amino acids. CDR1 is SNHLY, CDR2 FYNNEI, per germline. With 6 bases removed from V and 5 bases from J, the gap between germline ends came to 7 bases. The CDR3 DNA sequence: TGTGCCAGCAGGAGTGAGGAGACCCAGTACTTC. It yields the protein CASRSEETQYF.

The chain employs TRBV3-1 and TRBJ2-7; 8 positions match TRBD2. The length of the CDR3 is 13 residues. J gave up 2 bases and V 4 bases, and 1 base lay outside the gene matches. CDR1 is LGHDT and CDR2 is YNNKEL in the germline V gene (reference sequence). CDR3 residues: CASSPGRAYEQYF. CDR3 coding DNA: TGTGCCAGCAGCCCCGGGAGGGCCTACGAGCAGTACTTC.

This clonotype was counted only a few times. The chain couples TRBV25-1 to TRBJ2-2, with D hard to call. The V gene's germline CDR1 is MGHDK and CDR2 SYGVNS. V gave up 3 bases and J gave up 1 base, with 12 bases separating them. This CDR3 has 16 amino acids. Here the CDR3 DNA reads TGTGCCAGCAGTGAGACCCGGCTAATGAACACCGGGGAGCTGTTTTTT. Residues: CASSETRLMNTGELFF.

This clonotype was observed a handful of times. This rearrangement joins TRBV7-9 to TRBJ2-2; D unclear. The CDR3 contains 13 residues. Per the germline V gene, CDR1 is SEHNR and CDR2 is FQNEAQ (reference sequence). V dropped 4 bases and J dropped 6 bases, with 9 bases sitting between them. In DNA form, the CDR3 reads TGTGCCAGCAGCTCCCAGTCATCCGGGGAGCTGTTTTTT. Translation gives CASSSQSSGELFF.

This clonotype was picked up many times. V and J are TRBV29-1 and TRBJ1-5; D unclear. V was trimmed by 6 bases and J by 2 bases, leaving 17 bases between them. Germline lookup yields CDR1 SQVTM and CDR2 ANQGSEA. The CDR3 extends over 15 amino acids. The CDR3 bases are TGCAGCGTCTCTGATGGGTTCCTCGGCAATCAGCCCCAGCATTTT. It is translated as CSVSDGFLGNQPQHF.

The chain links TRBV7-7 to TRBJ2-1, with 10 bases fitting TRBD2. The CDR3 consists of 18 residues. Looked up from germline, CDR1 is SSHAT and CDR2 is FNYEAQ (reference sequence). The V gene end was trimmed by 7 bases and the J gene end by 1 base; junction bases not matched to a gene: 13. The CDR3 here is CASILKISGGASYNEQFF. The CDR3 region has the DNA TGTGCCAGCATCCTCAAAATAAGCGGGGGGGCTTCCTACAATGAGCAGTTCTTC.

The rearrangement uses TRBV12-3 or TRBV12-4 and TRBJ2-7; TRBD2 matches at 10 bases. CDR3 length: 15 residues. With V trimmed by 4 bases and J by 3 bases, 6 bases remained unmatched. The DNA of the CDR3 is TGTGCCAGCAGTTGGACTAGCGGTAGATTCTACGAGCAGTACTTC. Protein: CASSWTSGRFYEQYF.

The V call is TRBV10-3, the J call TRBJ2-7; a possible D gene is TRBD2 (6 bases). CDR1 is ENHRY and CDR2 is SYGVKD in the germline V gene. V lost 1 base and J 3 bases, leaving 13 bases between the germline ends. CDR3 size: 15 residues. CDR3: CAISELNGSGYEQYF. CDR3 sequence (DNA): TGTGCCATCAGTGAGTTGAACGGGAGTGGCTACGAGCAGTACTTC.

As DNA, the CDR3 is TGCAGTGGACTAGCGGGAGCCTTAGATACGCAGTATTTT. Translation: CSGLAGALDTQYF. The rearrangement joins TRBV20-1 to TRBJ2-3, with 12 nucleotides matching TRBD2. The CDR3 consists of 13 residues. Germline CDR1 DFQATT, CDR2 SNEGSKA (reference sequence). The V gene end was trimmed by 7 bases and the J gene end by 5 bases; junction bases not matched to a gene: 4.

This clonotype has only a few counts. The chain links TRBV11-1 to TRBJ1-6; D is undetermined. CDR3 length: 18 residues. CDR1 and CDR2 from the germline V gene are SGHAT and FQDESV (reference sequence). Between the trimmed V and J ends, which lost 4 bases and 5 bases, there was a span of 21 bases. Here the CDR3 DNA reads TGTGCCAGCAGCTACACCTTCTCGGGAGGAATAAATAATTCACCCCTCCACTTT. This gives the protein CASSYTFSGGINNSPLHF. Filled out from reference TRBV11-1 and TRBJ1-6, the complete variable domain reads EAEVAQSPRYKITEKSQAVAFWCDPISGHATLYWYRQILGQGPELLVQFQDESVVDDSQLPKDRFSAERLKGVDSTLKIQPAELGDSAMYLCASSYTFSGGINNSPLHFGNGTRLTVT.

The sample holds many counts of this clonotype. This chain links TRBV7-2 with TRBJ2-2, with TRBD1 matching 7 bases. Germline V gives CDR1 SGHTA, CDR2 FQGNSA. Trimming cost V 5 bases and J 4 bases; bases outside gene matches: 7. This CDR3 has 15 amino acids. The chain's CDR3 is CASSPRTGPTGELFF. CDR3 DNA: TGTGCCAGCAGCCCTAGGACAGGACCCACCGGGGAGCTGTTTTTT.

V is TRBV4-1 and J is TRBJ2-7, with 8 bases lining up with TRBD2. Germline CDR1 reads MGHRA; CDR2 reads YSYEKL. V lost 8 bases to trimming and J lost 4 bases; unmatched junction nucleotides: 19. This CDR3 has 17 amino acids. The CDR3 sequence is CASRRDPQSGSVYEQYF. The DNA of the CDR3 is TGCGCCAGCCGACGCGACCCCCAGAGCGGGAGTGTTTACGAGCAGTACTTC.

The gene calls are TRBV25-1 and TRBJ2-2, with D perhaps matching TRBD2 (6 bases). The germline CDR1 and CDR2 sequences are MGHDK and SYGVNS. The CDR3 is 15 amino acids. Trimming took 5 bases from V and 4 from J, leaving 14 bases between them. CDR3: CASSFGGVITGELFF. In nucleotides, the CDR3 is TGTGCCAGCAGTTTTGGCGGGGTAATCACCGGGGAGCTGTTTTTT.

This clonotype was detected ten times or more. V and J are TRBV24-1 and TRBJ2-1, with 8 bases aligning to TRBD2. Per germline, CDR1 KGHDR and CDR2 SFDVKD. The CDR3 runs to 14 residues. Germline trimming cut 7 bases from V and 5 bases from J; bases unmatched to any gene: 6. The CDR3 DNA is TGTGCCACCAGGTCGGGACTAGGGGACAATGAGCAGTTCTTC. Translated: CATRSGLGDNEQFF.

V is TRBV20-1 and J is TRBJ1-4, with unresolved D. Trimming stripped 2 bases from V and 4 bases from J, with 5 bases between. The CDR3 extends over 12 amino acids. Germline V gene sequence: CDR1 DFQATT, CDR2 SNEGSKA (reference sequence). CDR3 amino acids: CSARMLNEKLFF. In DNA form, the CDR3 reads TGCAGTGCTAGAATGCTTAATGAAAAACTGTTTTTT.

This clonotype was observed a handful of times. The V gene is TRBV7-3, the J gene TRBJ2-7; perhaps TRBD1 as D (6 bases). Looked up from germline, CDR1 is SGHTA and CDR2 is FQGTGA. This CDR3 has 15 amino acids. With 2 bases removed from V and 3 bases from J, the gap between germline ends came to 14 bases. The CDR3 protein is CASSLEQGPIYEQYF. The CDR3 DNA reads TGTGCCAGCAGCTTAGAACAGGGTCCCATCTACGAGCAGTACTTC.